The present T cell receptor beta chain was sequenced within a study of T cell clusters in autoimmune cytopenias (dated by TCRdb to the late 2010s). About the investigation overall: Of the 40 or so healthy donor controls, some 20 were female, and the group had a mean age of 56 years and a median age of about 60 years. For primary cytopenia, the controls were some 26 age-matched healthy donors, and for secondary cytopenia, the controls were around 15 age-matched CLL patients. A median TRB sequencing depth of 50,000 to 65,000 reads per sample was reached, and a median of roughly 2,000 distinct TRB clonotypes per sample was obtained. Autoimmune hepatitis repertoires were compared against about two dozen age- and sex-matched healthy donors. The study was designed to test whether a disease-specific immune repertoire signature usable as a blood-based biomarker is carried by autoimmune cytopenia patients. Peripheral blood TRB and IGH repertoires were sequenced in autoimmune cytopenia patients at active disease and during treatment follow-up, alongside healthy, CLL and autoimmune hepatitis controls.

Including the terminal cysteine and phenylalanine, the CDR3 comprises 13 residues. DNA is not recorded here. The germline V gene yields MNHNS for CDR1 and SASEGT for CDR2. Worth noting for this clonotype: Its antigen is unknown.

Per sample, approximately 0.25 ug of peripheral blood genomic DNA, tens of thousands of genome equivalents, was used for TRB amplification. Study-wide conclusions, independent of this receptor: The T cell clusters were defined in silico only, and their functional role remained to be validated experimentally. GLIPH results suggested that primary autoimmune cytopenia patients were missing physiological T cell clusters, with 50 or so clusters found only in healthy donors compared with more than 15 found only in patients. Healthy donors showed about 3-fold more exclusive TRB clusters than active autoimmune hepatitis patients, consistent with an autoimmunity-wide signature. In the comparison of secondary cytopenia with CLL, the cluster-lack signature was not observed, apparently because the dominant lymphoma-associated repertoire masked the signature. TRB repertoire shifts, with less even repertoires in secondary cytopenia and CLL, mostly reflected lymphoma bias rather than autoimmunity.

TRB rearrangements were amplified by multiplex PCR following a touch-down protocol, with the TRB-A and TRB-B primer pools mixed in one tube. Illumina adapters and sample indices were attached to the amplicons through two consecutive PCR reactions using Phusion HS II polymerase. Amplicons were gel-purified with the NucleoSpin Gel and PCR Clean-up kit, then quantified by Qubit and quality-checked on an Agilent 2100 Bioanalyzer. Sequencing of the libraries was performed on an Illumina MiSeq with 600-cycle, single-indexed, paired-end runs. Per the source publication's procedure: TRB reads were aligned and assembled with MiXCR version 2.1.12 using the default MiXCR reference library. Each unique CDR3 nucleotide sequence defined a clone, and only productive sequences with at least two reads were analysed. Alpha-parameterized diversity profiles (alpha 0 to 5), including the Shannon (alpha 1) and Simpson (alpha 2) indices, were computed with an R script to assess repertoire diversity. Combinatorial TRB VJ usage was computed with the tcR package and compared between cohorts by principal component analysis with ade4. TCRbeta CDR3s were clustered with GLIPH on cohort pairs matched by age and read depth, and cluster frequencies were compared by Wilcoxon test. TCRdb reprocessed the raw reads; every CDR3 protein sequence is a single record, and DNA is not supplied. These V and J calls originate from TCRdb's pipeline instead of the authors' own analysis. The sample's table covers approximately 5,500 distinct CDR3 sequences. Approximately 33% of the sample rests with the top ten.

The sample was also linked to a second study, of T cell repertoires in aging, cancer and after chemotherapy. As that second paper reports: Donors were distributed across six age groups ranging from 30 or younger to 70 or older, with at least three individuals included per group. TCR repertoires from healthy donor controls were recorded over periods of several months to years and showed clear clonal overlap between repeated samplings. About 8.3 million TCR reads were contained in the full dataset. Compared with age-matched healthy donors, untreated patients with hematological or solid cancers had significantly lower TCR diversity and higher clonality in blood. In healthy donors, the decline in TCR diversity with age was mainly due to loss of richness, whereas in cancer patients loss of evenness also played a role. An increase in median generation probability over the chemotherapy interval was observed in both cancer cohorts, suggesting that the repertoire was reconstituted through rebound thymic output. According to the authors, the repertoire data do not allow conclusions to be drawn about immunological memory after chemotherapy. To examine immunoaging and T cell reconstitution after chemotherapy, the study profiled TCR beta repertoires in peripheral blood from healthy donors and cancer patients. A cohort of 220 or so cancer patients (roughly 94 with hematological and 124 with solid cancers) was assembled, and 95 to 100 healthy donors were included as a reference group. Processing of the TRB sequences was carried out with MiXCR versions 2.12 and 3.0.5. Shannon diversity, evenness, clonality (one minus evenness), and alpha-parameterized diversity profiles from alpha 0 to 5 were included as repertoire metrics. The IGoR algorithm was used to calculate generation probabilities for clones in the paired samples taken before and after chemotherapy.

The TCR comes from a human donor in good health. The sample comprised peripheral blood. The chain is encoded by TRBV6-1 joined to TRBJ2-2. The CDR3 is CASRGSPTGELFF.